This T cell receptor beta chain comes out of a study of blood T cell repertoires in COVID-19. Looking at the study overall: Sources were T cells, B-cell-depleted T cells, or PBMCs; the material itself was cDNA or gDNA.

Produced via immunoSEQ multiplex PCR; TCRdb's table is partial and in-frame only. Among approximately 180,000 clones listed, roughly 91% were seen once. Unmatched junction bases numbered 11, after V lost 7 bases and J lost 5 bases. The CDR3 has 15 amino acids. Germline V gene lookup returns CDR1 SNHLY and CDR2 FYNNEI. The chain employs TRBV2 and TRBJ2-5; 9 positions match TRBD2. The clonotype was recovered from a man between 40 and 49 years old with active or convalescent COVID-19. Sequencing was done on a sample of peripheral blood. Here the CDR3 DNA reads TGTGCCAGCACCACTGGCGGGGGGGCTTCCGAGACCCAGTACTTC. Protein product: CASTTGGGASETQYF. Combining the CDR3 with reference TRBV2 and TRBJ2-5 gives the whole variable domain EPEVTQTPSHQVTQMGQEVILRCVPISNHLYFYWYRQILGQKVEFLVSFYNNEISEKSEIFDDQFSVERPDGSNFTLKIRSTKLEDSAMYFCASTTGGGASETQYFGPGTRLLVL.